These 22 T cell receptor beta chains originate from one sample sequenced in a study of technical replicates of blood from a few donors. Method: immunoSEQ multiplex PCR; TCRdb's copy keeps in-frame clones and lacks some. Of about 88,000 clones listed, just under 95% are singletons. Material: T cells isolated from PBMCs. The receptors shown here come from a human donor in good health.

The rearrangement uses TRBV30 and TRBJ1-1; 8 positions match TRBD1. CDR3 size: 15 residues. After removal of 3 bases from V and 1 base from J, the junction contained 7 bases not matched to a gene. Germline V lookup: CDR1 GTSNPN, CDR2 SVGIG (reference sequence). The CDR3 protein is CAWRPPDRANTEAFF. CDR3 DNA: TGTGCCTGGAGACCCCCGGACAGGGCGAACACTGAAGCTTTCTTT. The full variable domain, its missing parts supplied by reference TRBV30 and TRBJ1-1, is SQTIHQWPATLVQPVGSPLSLECTVEGTSNPNLYWYRQAAGRGLQLLFYSVGIGQISSEVPQNLSASRPQDRQFILSSKKLLLSDSGFYLCAWRPPDRANTEAFFGQGTRLTVV.

The V gene is TRBV19, the J gene TRBJ2-1, with TRBD1 matching over 7 bases. V shed 5 bases and J 9 bases; nucleotides not matched to a gene: 10. Germline V gene data show CDR1 as LNHDA and CDR2 as SQIVND (reference sequence). CDR3 size: 14 residues. Here the CDR3 DNA reads TGTGCCAGTAGTGTACGACAGGGTTTCGGTGAGCAGTTCTTC. It is translated as CASSVRQGFGEQFF.

The CDR3 loop reads CASSHATGLNTEAFF. CDR3 bases: TGTGCCAGCAGCCATGCGACAGGACTGAACACTGAAGCTTTCTTT. The rearrangement links TRBV7-9 to TRBJ1-1; possible D gene TRBD1, 6 bases. V lost 5 bases and J 0 bases, leaving 13 bases between the germline ends. This CDR3 is 15 amino acids long. CDR1 SEHNR and CDR2 FQNEAQ come from the germline V gene (reference sequence).

The chain has TRBV2 and TRBJ2-1, with TRBD2 identical over 12 bases. The V gene end was trimmed by 6 bases and the J gene end by 8 bases; junction bases not matched to a gene: 2. Looked up from germline, CDR1 is SNHLY and CDR2 is FYNNEI. CDR3 size: 13 residues. CDR3 sequence reads: CASRLAGGHEQFF. The CDR3 nucleotides read TGTGCCAGCAGGCTAGCGGGAGGGCATGAGCAGTTCTTC.

The gene calls are TRBV11-3 and TRBJ2-3; the match to TRBD2 covers 7 bases. CDR3 length: 16 amino acids. The J segment lost 1 base and the V segment lost 4 bases, leaving 8 bases of the junction unmatched. The germline CDR1 and CDR2 sequences are SGHNT and YENEEA. The CDR3 sequence is CASSSLAVTGTDTQYF. Written as DNA, the CDR3 is TGTGCCAGCAGCTCTCTAGCGGTTACTGGCACAGATACGCAGTATTTT.

The chain uses TRBV4-1 and TRBJ2-5; D remains ambiguous. This CDR3 has 14 residues. Per germline, CDR1 MGHRA and CDR2 YSYEKL. V shed 5 bases and J shed 5 bases, with 15 bases lying between them. CDR3 bases: TGCGCCAGCAGCTCCCAGGTTAAGGTTGAGACCCAGTACTTC. Protein sequence: CASSSQVKVETQYF.

The chain is built from TRBV27 and TRBJ2-1, with 10 bases fitting TRBD2. This CDR3 is built from 17 residues. In germline, CDR1 is MNHEY, CDR2 SMNVEV (reference sequence). Unmatched junction bases numbered 9, after V lost 3 bases and J lost 4 bases. CDR3 coding DNA: TGTGCCAGCAGTTTTCTTTCCGGGACTAGCGTTTACAATGAGCAGTTCTTC. Protein product: CASSFLSGTSVYNEQFF.

Only one count was recorded for this clone. The V call is TRBV9, the J call TRBJ1-1; perhaps TRBD1 as D (5 bases). Germline V CDR1 and CDR2: SGDLS, YYNGEE. V was cut by 4 bases and J by 1 base, with 14 bases left in between. The CDR3 length is 15 residues. CDR3 nucleotides: TGTGCCAGCAGCCCCGGGGGTAGTAGGAACACTGAAGCTTTCTTT. This translates into CASSPGGSRNTEAFF.

This clone showed up just a few times. The rearrangement joins TRBV7-9 to TRBJ2-7; 7 bases match TRBD1. This CDR3 comprises 15 residues. Germline V gives CDR1 SEHNR, CDR2 FQNEAQ (reference sequence). With V trimmed by 4 bases and J by 3 bases, 9 bases remained unmatched. CDR3 loop: CASSYAGTESYEQYF. DNA of the CDR3: TGTGCCAGCAGCTACGCCGGGACAGAGAGCTACGAGCAGTACTTC.

The V and J genes are TRBV27 and TRBJ2-3; 10 nucleotides line up with TRBD2. Germline loops: CDR1 MNHEY, CDR2 SMNVEV (reference sequence). V lost 10 bases, J lost 0 bases, and 13 bases stayed unmatched. The CDR3 is 17 amino acids. CDR3 sequence: CATAGLAGALSTDTQYF. In nucleotides, the CDR3 is TGTGCCACCGCCGGCCTAGCGGGGGCCCTTAGCACAGATACGCAGTATTTT.

This chain joins TRBV28 and TRBJ1-1; D ambiguous. Trimming shortened V by 5 bases and J by 5 bases, and 12 bases separated the two germline ends. The germline V gene encodes CDR1 MDHEN and CDR2 SYDVKM. This CDR3 comprises 13 residues. The DNA for the CDR3 is TGTGCCAGCAGTCCCGTCGTTTTTACTGAAGCTTTCTTT. Its translation: CASSPVVFTEAFF. Full variable domain (outside the CDR3, taken from reference TRBV28 and TRBJ1-1): DVKVTQSSRYLVKRTGEKVFLECVQDMDHENMFWYRQDPGLGLRLIYFSYDVKMKEKGDIPEGYSVSREKKERFSLILESASTNQTSMYLCASSPVVFTEAFFGQGTRLTVV.

The chain couples TRBV4-1 to TRBJ2-1, with D perhaps matching TRBD1 (6 bases). The germline CDR1 and CDR2 sequences are MGHRA and YSYEKL. The CDR3 covers 19 residues. With 0 bases removed from V and 0 bases from J, the gap between germline ends came to 18 bases. CDR3 bases: TGCGCCAGCAGCCAAGATCCTGCTGACAGGTTACTCTCCTACAATGAGCAGTTCTTC. Translation gives CASSQDPADRLLSYNEQFF.

The V gene is TRBV2, the J gene TRBJ2-3, with 13 nucleotides matching TRBD2. The CDR3 spans 16 residues. The V segment lost 10 bases and the J segment 1 base; nucleotides outside the gene matches: 8. The germline V gene has CDR1 SNHLY and CDR2 FYNNEI. The CDR3 nucleotides are TGTGCCATCACACACGGACTAGCGGGGGGCACAGATACGCAGTATTTT. Amino acid sequence: CAITHGLAGGTDTQYF.

This clone was observed a few times. The chain recombines TRBV4-2 with TRBJ2-1, with 7 bases fitting TRBD1. CDR1 and CDR2 from the germline V gene are LGHNA and YNFKEQ. After removal of 0 bases from V and 15 bases from J, the junction contained 5 bases not matched to a gene. The CDR3 sequence is 12 residues long. DNA for the CDR3: TGTGCCAGCAGCCAAGATGAGGGGGCTAGGTTCTTC. Translating gives CASSQDEGARFF.

The gene calls are TRBV19 and TRBJ1-1; D remains ambiguous. Germline CDR1 and CDR2: LNHDA and SQIVND (reference sequence). V was clipped by 3 bases and J by 4 bases, with 9 bases between them. CDR3 size: 13 residues. The CDR3 DNA reads TGTGCCAGTAGTATGCCACGGGGCACTGAAGCTTTCTTT. Residues: CASSMPRGTEAFF.

The CDR3 sequence: CASSSGQGAYEQYF. The CDR3 DNA reads as TGTGCCAGCAGTTCTGGACAGGGGGCCTACGAGCAGTACTTC. This chain joins TRBV11-3 and TRBJ2-7; 10 nucleotides align to TRBD1. Germline CDR1 reads SGHNT; CDR2 reads YENEEA. CDR3 length: 14 amino acids. V shed 6 bases, J shed 2 bases, and the junction held 4 bases outside the gene matches.

The chain joins TRBV10-3 to TRBJ2-7, with a possible D match to TRBD2 (6 bases). The CDR3 spans 12 residues. The V end lost 10 bases, the J end lost 4 bases, and 14 bases lay between the germline ends. Per germline, CDR1 ENHRY and CDR2 SYGVKD. The CDR3 DNA follows: TGTGCCACCGCCAACGGGACTTACGAGCAGTACTTC. Protein product: CATANGTYEQYF.

This chain connects TRBV2 to TRBJ1-2; TRBD1 agrees at 10 bases. The CDR3 is made up of 17 amino acids. Germline lookup yields CDR1 SNHLY and CDR2 FYNNEI. Trimming removed 7 bases from V and 5 bases from J; junction bases left unmatched: 16. The DNA of the CDR3 is TGTGCCAGCAATACAGACCGGGACAGGGGAGTTTGGTATGGCTACACCTTC. Residues: CASNTDRDRGVWYGYTF. Looking up the rest from reference TRBV2 and TRBJ1-2 gives the full variable domain: EPEVTQTPSHQVTQMGQEVILRCVPISNHLYFYWYRQILGQKVEFLVSFYNNEISEKSEIFDDQFSVERPDGSNFTLKIRSTKLEDSAMYFCASNTDRDRGVWYGYTFGSGTRLTVV.

J is TRBJ1-2 and V is TRBV6-4, with TRBD1 identical over 8 bases. Germline V gene data show CDR1 as MRHNA and CDR2 as SNTAGT. V shed 2 bases, J shed 2 bases, and the junction held 4 bases outside the gene matches. The CDR3 covers 15 residues. The CDR3 bases are TGTGCCAGCAGTGACCCGGACAGGGTGAACTATGGCTACACCTTC. Translation: CASSDPDRVNYGYTF.

V usage is TRBV6-4 and J usage is TRBJ2-1, with TRBD2 matching over 7 bases. J lost 4 bases, V lost 0 bases, and 3 bases had no gene match. The CDR3 spans 15 residues. Per the germline V gene, CDR1 is MRHNA and CDR2 is SNTAGT. CDR3 DNA sequence: TGTGCCAGCAGTGACTCGGCTAGCGGTTACAATGAGCAGTTCTTC. Translated, it gives CASSDSASGYNEQFF.

The rearrangement joins TRBV12-5 to TRBJ1-1; possibly TRBD1 for D (6 bases). V dropped 0 bases and J dropped 1 base, with 9 bases sitting between them. The CDR3 consists of 15 residues. Per germline, CDR1 LGHNT and CDR2 FRNRAP. The CDR3 DNA reads TGTGCTAGTGGTTTGGTACTGGGGGCGAACACTGAAGCTTTCTTT. This encodes CASGLVLGANTEAFF. The whole variable domain, filled in from reference TRBV12-5 and TRBJ1-1, reads DARVTQTPRHKVTEMGQEVTMRCQPILGHNTVFWYRQTMMQGLELLAYFRNRAPLDDSGMPKDRFSAEMPDATLATLKIQPSEPRDSAVYFCASGLVLGANTEAFFGQGTRLTVV.

This chain uses TRBV6-6 with TRBJ2-3, with D possibly TRBD2 on 5 matching bases. The CDR3 has 13 residues. V was trimmed by 7 bases and J by 5 bases, leaving 13 bases between them. Looked up from germline, CDR1 is MNHNY and CDR2 is SVGAGI (reference sequence). The CDR3 sequence is CASTSSGRDTQYF. The CDR3 bases are TGTGCCAGCACCTCAAGCGGCAGAGATACGCAGTATTTT.